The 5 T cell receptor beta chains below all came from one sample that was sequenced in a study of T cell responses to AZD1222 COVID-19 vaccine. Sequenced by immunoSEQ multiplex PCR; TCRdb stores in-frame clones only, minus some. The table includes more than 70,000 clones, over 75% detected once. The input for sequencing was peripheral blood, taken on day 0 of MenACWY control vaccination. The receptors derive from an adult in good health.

CDR3 nucleotides: TGTGCCAGCAATCCCTGGGAGGTTGGGGCTTTCTTT. Protein product: CASNPWEVGAFF. V gene TRBV14 combines with J gene TRBJ1-1; D remains unclear. Germline V gene data show CDR1 as SGHDN and CDR2 as FVKESK. This CDR3 has 12 amino acids. V was cut by 7 bases and J by 11 bases, with 17 bases left in between. The complete variable domain, with remaining parts taken from reference TRBV14 and TRBJ1-1, reads EAGVTQFPSHSVIEKGQTVTLRCDPISGHDNLYWYRRVMGKEIKFLLHFVKESKQDESGMPNNRFLAERTGGTYSTLKVQPAELEDSGVYFCASNPWEVGAFFGQGTRLTVV.

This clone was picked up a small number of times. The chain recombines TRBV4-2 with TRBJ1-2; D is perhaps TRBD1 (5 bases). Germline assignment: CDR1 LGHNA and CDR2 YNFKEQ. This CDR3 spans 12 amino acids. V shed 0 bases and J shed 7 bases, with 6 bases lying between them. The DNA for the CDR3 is TGTGCCAGCAGCCAAGACAGGGCTGGCTACACCTTC. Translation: CASSQDRAGYTF.

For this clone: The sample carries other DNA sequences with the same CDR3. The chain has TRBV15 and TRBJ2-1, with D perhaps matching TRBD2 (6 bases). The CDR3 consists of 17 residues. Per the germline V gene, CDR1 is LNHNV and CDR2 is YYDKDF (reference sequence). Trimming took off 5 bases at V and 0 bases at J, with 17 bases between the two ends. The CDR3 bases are TGTGCCACCAGCTCCGGACCTGGGGGGAGCTCCTACAATGAGCAGTTCTTC. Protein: CATSSGPGGSSYNEQFF.

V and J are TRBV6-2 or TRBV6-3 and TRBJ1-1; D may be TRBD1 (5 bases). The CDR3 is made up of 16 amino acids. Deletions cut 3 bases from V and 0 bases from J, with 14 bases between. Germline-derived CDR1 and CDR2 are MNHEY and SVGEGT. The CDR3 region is CASSYKRGGLNTEAFF. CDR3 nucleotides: TGTGCCAGCAGTTATAAGAGGGGTGGCCTGAACACTGAAGCTTTCTTT.

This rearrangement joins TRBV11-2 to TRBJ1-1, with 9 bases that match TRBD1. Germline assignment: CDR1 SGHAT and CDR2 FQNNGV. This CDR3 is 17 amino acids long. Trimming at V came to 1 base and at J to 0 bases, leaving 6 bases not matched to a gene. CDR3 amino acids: CASSLGPGTGLNTEAFF. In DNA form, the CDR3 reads TGTGCCAGCAGCTTAGGCCCGGGGACAGGGTTGAACACTGAAGCTTTCTTT.